These T cell receptor beta chains were read from a single sample in a study of T cell responses to AZD1222 COVID-19 vaccine. Generated by immunoSEQ multiplex PCR, the TCRdb table keeps only in-frame clones and is missing some. Among about 100,000 clones, about 95% were seen once, and the ten largest hold about 2.2%. The sample was peripheral blood, taken on day 0 of AZD1222 vaccination. These receptors were taken from an adult in good health. CDR3s include the opening cysteine and the closing phenylalanine or tryptophan. Each record gives: J gene, V gene, clone size, D gene, CDR3 DNA, CDR3 protein. D genes are given only for firm matches. Size is omitted from some rows. Given values are once, few, many or a class for expanded clones.

>TRBJ1-2|TRBV28|.|.
TGTGCCAGCAGTCTGGGACGGATCTATGGCTACACCTTC
CASSLGRIYGYTF
>TRBJ2-1|TRBV19|few|TRBD2
TGTGCCAGTAGTATAGAAGCGGGGATCTCCTACAATGAGCAGTTCTTC
CASSIEAGISYNEQFF
>TRBJ2-5|TRBV11-2|.|.
TGTGCCAGCAGCGCACAAGAGACCCAGTACTTC
CASSAQETQYF
>TRBJ1-5|TRBV28|.|.
TGTGCCAGCGGACTCCGGGACGATAGCAATCAGCCCCAGCATTTT
CASGLRDDSNQPQHF
>TRBJ2-3|TRBV3-1/TRBV3-2|.|.
TGTGCCAGCAGCGATACTAGGGTAGGGCCGAGCACAGATACGCAGTATTTT
CASSDTRVGPSTDTQYF
>TRBJ1-6|TRBV28|.|.
TGTGCCAGCAGCCAACGACATCTCAGCCCCCTCCACTTT
CASSQRHLSPLHF
>TRBJ2-7|TRBV9|.|.
TGTGCCAGCAGCGTAGGCGGGGGCCCAGCCTACGAGCAGTACTTC
CASSVGGGPAYEQYF
>TRBJ2-7|TRBV6-5|.|.
TGTGCCAGCAGTCCGCGGCCCTACGAGCAGTACTTC
CASSPRPYEQYF
>TRBJ2-3|TRBV2|.|TRBD1
TGTGCCAGCAGCCCGGGACAGGGCTATTACACAGATACGCAGTATTTT
CASSPGQGYYTDTQYF
>TRBJ2-7|TRBV18|.|TRBD1
TGTGCCAGCTCAGCCCAGGGGGCAGGGTACGAGCAGTACTTC
CASSAQGAGYEQYF
>TRBJ1-2|TRBV7-2|.|TRBD1
TGTGCCAGCAGCTTAGTCGGGACAGGGACCTATGGCTACACCTTC
CASSLVGTGTYGYTF
>TRBJ1-1|TRBV19|once|.
TGTGCCAGTAGTACCTTCAGGAAAGATGAAGCTTTCTTT
CASSTFRKDEAFF
>TRBJ2-1|TRBV28|once|.
TGTGCCAGCAGTTTCCCGGCTAACCAATACAATGAGCAGTTCTTC
CASSFPANQYNEQFF
>TRBJ1-2|TRBV6-5|.|.
TGTGCCACCCGACCGATAAACTATGGCTACACCTTC
CATRPINYGYTF
>TRBJ1-3|TRBV5-1|.|TRBD1
TGCGCCAGCAGCGCAGGACAGGGAGGGCATGGAAACACCATATATTTT
CASSAGQGGHGNTIYF
>TRBJ2-6|TRBV11-3|.|TRBD1
TGTGCCAGCAGCGGGGGTCGGGACAGGGTTTCTGGGGCCAACGTCCTGACTTTC
CASSGGRDRVSGANVLTF
>TRBJ2-3|TRBV5-5|.|.
TGTGCCAGCAGCTCCGGCACAGATACGCAGTATTTT
CASSSGTDTQYF
>TRBJ1-5|TRBV5-6|.|.
TGTGCCAGCAGCTCCTGGACTAATCAGCCCCAGCATTTT
CASSSWTNQPQHF
>TRBJ1-1|TRBV5-1|.|.
TGCGCCAGCAGCGTCGGAAGGAACACTGAAGCTTTCTTT
CASSVGRNTEAFF
>TRBJ2-3|TRBV28|.|.
TGTGCCAGCAGTTTGGGGGGACCCACAGATACGCAGTATTTT
CASSLGGPTDTQYF
>TRBJ1-6|TRBV4-1|.|.
TGCGCCAGCAGCCCAATAATACGGGTCTCTAGTTCACCCCTCCACTTT
CASSPIIRVSSSPLHF
>TRBJ1-2|TRBV27|.|.
TGTGCCAGCAGCTCCTTGGAAAGGACAGATAACTATGGCTACACCTTC
CASSSLERTDNYGYTF
>TRBJ1-4|TRBV11-2|.|.
TGTGCCAGCAGCTTAGAGGGGGGGGAAAAACTGTTTTTT
CASSLEGGEKLFF
>TRBJ2-3|TRBV6-5|.|.
TGTGCCAGCAGCACCTCGCGGAGCACAGATACGCAGTATTTT
CASSTSRSTDTQYF
>TRBJ1-5|TRBV2|.|TRBD1
TGTGCCAGCAGTGAACATGGGACAGAAAATCAGCCCCAGCATTTT
CASSEHGTENQPQHF
>TRBJ2-2|TRBV27|.|TRBD1
TGTGCCAGCCGCGAGGGGGCCCGGGAGCTGTTTTTT
CASREGARELFF
>TRBJ1-2|TRBV5-1|once|.
TGCGCCAGCAGACCGGACACTATCCAAGACGGCTACACCTTC
CASRPDTIQDGYTF
>TRBJ1-6|TRBV6-6|.|.
TGTGCCACAAAACCGGGCCCGGGGAATTCACCCCTCCACTTT
CATKPGPGNSPLHF
>TRBJ2-3|TRBV5-1|.|.
TGCGCCAGCAGCTTGGACGGGGGGCTCAACACAGATACGCAGTATTTT
CASSLDGGLNTDTQYF
>TRBJ1-3|TRBV29-1|.|.
TGCGGCGGGGGTTCAGGAAACACCATATATTTT
CGGGSGNTIYF
>TRBJ2-1|TRBV7-3|.|TRBD1
TGTGCCAGCAGCTCGGGACAGGTCAATGAGCAGTTCTTC
CASSSGQVNEQFF
>TRBJ1-3|TRBV2|.|.
TGTGCCAGCAGCCTGGGTTTCGGAGGAAACACCATATATTTT
CASSLGFGGNTIYF
>TRBJ2-1|TRBV12-3/TRBV12-4|.|.
TGTGCCAGCAGGACAGACTCCTACAATGAGCAGTTCTTC
CASRTDSYNEQFF
>TRBJ1-2|TRBV28|.|.
TGTGCCAGCAGGGTCCTAGGAGGCTACACCTTC
CASRVLGGYTF
>TRBJ2-1|TRBV24-1|.|.
TGTGCCACCAGTGATTTGGACGGGGACTACAATGAGCAGTTCTTC
CATSDLDGDYNEQFF
>TRBJ1-1|TRBV30|.|TRBD1
TGTGCCTGGAGTAGGGGACAGGGGGCTGGAGCTTTCTTT
CAWSRGQGAGAFF
>TRBJ2-3|TRBV5-5|.|.
TGTGCCAGCAACCTTGGGGGCCCAGATACGCAGTATTTT
CASNLGGPDTQYF
>TRBJ1-1|TRBV9|.|TRBD1
TGTGCCAGCAGCGCCCAGGGGGCTGGTTTCGGGACTGAAGCTTTCTTT
CASSAQGAGFGTEAFF
>TRBJ2-5|TRBV7-2|.|.
TGTGCCAGCAGCCAGAGAGAGACCCAGTACTTC
CASSQRETQYF
>TRBJ1-6|TRBV5-3|.|.
TGTGCCAGAAGCACCCGGCGAGGCGGGGGTTCACCCCTCCACTTT
CARSTRRGGGSPLHF
>TRBJ2-7|TRBV7-3|medium-sized|TRBD1
TGTGCCAGCGGCCCCGGGACAGGGACCTACGAGCAGTACTTC
CASGPGTGTYEQYF
>TRBJ1-1|TRBV28|.|.
TGTGCCAGCAGGGGTGCCGCCGGCCTGAACACTGAAGCTTTCTTT
CASRGAAGLNTEAFF
>TRBJ1-1|TRBV6-5|.|.
TGTGCCAGCAGTTACTATAGGTCGTCCGCTGAAGCTTTCTTT
CASSYYRSSAEAFF
>TRBJ1-3|TRBV3-1/TRBV3-2|.|.
TGTGCCAGCAGCCAAGAACGTCGTACAGTACGCTCTGGAAACACCATATATTTT
CASSQERRTVRSGNTIYF
>TRBJ1-5|TRBV2|.|TRBD1
TGTGCCAGCAGTGGGGACAGGGGTGTCCGGCCCCAGCATTTT
CASSGDRGVRPQHF
>TRBJ1-5|TRBV15|.|TRBD1
TGTGCCACCAGGAGACACAGGGACAGTTATCAGCCCCAGCATTTT
CATRRHRDSYQPQHF
>TRBJ1-5|TRBV20-1|.|.
TGCAGTGCTAGTCTCGGGGTCAATCAGCCCCAGCATTTT
CSASLGVNQPQHF
>TRBJ2-7|TRBV2|.|.
TGTGCCAGCACAGCCTTGGGGACCTACGAGCAGTACTTC
CASTALGTYEQYF
>TRBJ2-2|TRBV6-2/TRBV6-3|.|.
TGTGCCAGCAGTTACTCGCCGCAGGCGCACACCGGGGAGCTGTTTTTT
CASSYSPQAHTGELFF
>TRBJ1-5|TRBV27|.|.
TGTGCGGCGGGAGTAGCAGCTAATCAGCCCCAGCATTTT
CAAGVAANQPQHF
>TRBJ2-7|TRBV28|.|TRBD1
TGTGCCAGCAGATCCAGTGGGACAGGGGAGGACGAGCAGTACTTC
CASRSSGTGEDEQYF
>TRBJ2-2|TRBV9|.|.
TGTGCCAGCAGCGTAGCGGAGGTTACGGGGGAGCTGTTTTTT
CASSVAEVTGELFF